A selection of T cell receptor beta chains follows, all from one sample in a study of shared clonotypes between healthy human individuals. This table comes from immunoSEQ multiplex PCR, and its TCRdb copy is limited to in-frame clones, with some not included. The table includes just over 2,000,000 clones, approximately 95% detected once. The material sequenced was naive CD4+ T cells sorted from blood. These receptors were obtained from a man between 18 and 29 years old in good health. Both conserved end residues are part of each CDR3. The D gene is left open where the match is weak. Clone size is shown for a subset of rows, as once, few, many or a class of expanded clone.

clone_size | d_call | j_call | v_call | cdr3_aa | cdr3_nt
. | TRBD1 | TRBJ1-6 | TRBV2 | CASTEDRVGNSPLHF | TGTGCCAGCACCGAGGACAGGGTGGGTAATTCACCCCTCCACTTT
. | . | TRBJ2-7 | TRBV6-5 | CASSYLGDYEQYF | TGTGCCAGCAGTTACTTAGGGGACTACGAGCAGTACTTC
. | . | TRBJ1-2 | TRBV5-4 | CASSNVDGPSGYTF | TGTGCCAGCAGCAACGTGGACGGACCTTCGGGCTACACCTTC
. | . | TRBJ1-1 | TRBV5-1 | CASRPQENTEAFF | TGCGCCAGCAGACCACAAGAGAACACTGAAGCTTTCTTT
once | TRBD1 | TRBJ2-2 | TRBV6-1 | CASSWTGGLTGELFF | TGTGCCAGCAGCTGGACAGGGGGCCTAACCGGGGAGCTGTTTTTT
. | . | TRBJ1-2 | TRBV6-5 | CASSPTGATNYGYTF | TGTGCCAGCAGCCCTACAGGCGCCACTAACTATGGCTACACCTTC
once | . | TRBJ2-2 | TRBV18 | CASSPPGVAGELFF | TGTGCCAGCTCACCACCTGGTGTAGCCGGGGAGCTGTTTTTT
. | . | TRBJ2-1 | TRBV7-6 | CASSSPSVPEQFF | TGTGCCAGCAGCTCTCCTAGCGTACCTGAGCAGTTCTTC
. | TRBD1 | TRBJ2-5 | TRBV25-1 | CASSVPGGREETQYF | TGTGCCAGCAGTGTTCCAGGGGGCAGGGAAGAGACCCAGTACTTC
. | TRBD2 | TRBJ2-3 | TRBV30 | CAWISGGASADTQYF | TGTGCCTGGATTAGCGGGGGGGCTTCAGCAGATACGCAGTATTTT
. | . | TRBJ2-2 | TRBV12-5 | CASGLVLKRKAGELFF | TGTGCTAGTGGTTTGGTACTCAAGCGTAAGGCCGGGGAGCTGTTTTTT
. | . | TRBJ2-2 | TRBV27 | CASSPGQMNTGELFF | TGTGCCAGCAGTCCTGGACAGATGAACACCGGGGAGCTGTTTTTT
once | TRBD2 | TRBJ2-5 | TRBV11-2 | CASSARERIQETQYF | TGTGCCAGCAGCGCGCGGGAGAGGATTCAAGAGACCCAGTACTTC
. | TRBD2 | TRBJ2-1 | TRBV6-5 | CASTTDGGGGNEQFF | TGTGCCAGCACCACAGATGGCGGGGGGGGGAATGAGCAGTTCTTC
. | . | TRBJ1-1 | TRBV7-3 | CASSLRPNTEAFF | TGTGCCAGCAGCTTGAGACCAAATACTGAAGCTTTCTTT
. | TRBD2 | TRBJ2-5 | TRBV6-6 | CASSRLGAGGQETQYF | TGTGCCAGCAGTCGCCTCGGAGCGGGAGGGCAAGAGACCCAGTACTTC
. | TRBD2 | TRBJ2-1 | TRBV19 | CASSIGLAGSNEQFF | TGTGCCAGTAGTATCGGACTAGCGGGTAGCAATGAGCAGTTCTTC